This note documents a single T cell receptor (beta chain) sequence. The data were obtained in a study of Tregs in tolerant kidney transplant recipients. CDR1 is SGHRS, CDR2 YFSETQ, per germline. The V gene lost 0 bases and the J gene lost 2 bases, with 7 bases spanning the gap. This CDR3 region has 14 residues. CD4+CD25+CD127- Tregs, CD4+CD25- non-Tregs, CD4 and CD8 cells were sorted. Only in-frame clones appear in the TCRdb table, and some are missing; sequencing was by immunoSEQ multiplex PCR. The sample has roughly 250,000 clones, roughly 84% seen once; the top ten hold 0.55% to 0.65%. The origin of this receptor is a human donor in good health. The chain links TRBV5-1 to TRBJ2-3, with D hard to call. The sequencing input was CD4+ T cells from blood. This CDR3 reads CASSLVPSTDTQYF. The CDR3 DNA sequence: TGCGCCAGCAGCTTGGTCCCGTCCACAGATACGCAGTATTTT.